One sample yielded the 15 T cell receptor beta chains listed below, sequenced in a study of identical twins. Via MiXCR, TCRdb re-called the 5' RACE reads, giving one row per CDR3 protein. Among 550,000 to 800,000 distinct CDR3 sequences listed, 7.1% were seen once. These data also formed part of another study, on yellow fever vaccine responses in identical twins.

What was sequenced was PBMCs. These receptors were taken from a woman aged 18-29 years in good health.

This clonotype has ten or more counts. The V and J genes are TRBV24-1 and TRBJ2-1, with D unclear. V lost 3 bases and J 15 bases, leaving 14 bases between the germline ends. The germline CDR1 and CDR2 sequences are KGHDR and SFDVKD. This CDR3 has 12 residues. CDR3 sequence: CATSDRKGLRFF. The CDR3 region has the DNA TGTGCCACCAGTGATAGGAAGGGCCTCCGGTTCTTC.

Only a few counts were recorded for this clonotype. This chain's CDR3 is CASSGLKYEQYF. The CDR3 DNA reads TGTGCCAGCAGCGGACTCAAATACGAGCAGTACTTC. The rearrangement uses TRBV28 and TRBJ2-7; weak D call: TRBD2 (5 bases). The CDR3 runs to 12 residues. The V gene's germline CDR1 is MDHEN and CDR2 SYDVKM. V lost 6 bases to trimming and J lost 4 bases, with 10 bases between them.

This clonotype has just a few counts. The chain has TRBV10-2 and TRBJ1-5; no firm D call. This CDR3 contains 13 residues. V was pared by 1 base and J by 6 bases, with 7 bases between. CDR1 is WSHSY and CDR2 is SAAADI in the germline V gene. Written as DNA, the CDR3 is TGCGCCAGCAGTGAGTTGTGGGTTCAGCCCCAGCATTTT. It translates to CASSELWVQPQHF.

This clonotype was picked up a small number of times. The chain carries TRBV4-1 and TRBJ1-5; D is uncertain. Per the germline V gene, CDR1 is MGHRA and CDR2 is YSYEKL. V lost 4 bases and J 5 bases, leaving 9 bases between the germline ends. The CDR3 runs 13 residues. CDR3: CASSRRRDQPQHF. The CDR3 DNA is TGCGCCAGCAGCCGCCGACGGGATCAGCCCCAGCATTTT.

This clonotype was observed a handful of times. The chain combines TRBV18 with TRBJ1-1; 8 bases agree with TRBD1. Germline V gene sequence: CDR1 KGHSH, CDR2 LQKENI. The trim removed 4 bases at V and 1 base at J, leaving 8 bases unmatched. The length of the CDR3 is 16 residues. For the CDR3, the DNA is TGTGCCAGCTCACTGAATACCGGGACAGGGAACACTGAAGCTTTCTTT. Translated: CASSLNTGTGNTEAFF.

The chain couples TRBV6-2 or TRBV6-3 to TRBJ2-3; D call uncertain. The CDR3 extends over 15 amino acids. Trimming removed 4 bases at V and 3 bases at J, with 14 bases between. Germline lookup yields CDR1 MNHEY and CDR2 SVGEGT. CDR3 region: CASSLARKGTDTQYF. CDR3 nucleotides: TGTGCCAGCAGTTTGGCCCGGAAGGGAACAGATACGCAGTATTTT.

Details on this clonotype: A much bigger clone sits one base away, suggesting this may be a read error. The chain joins TRBV6-2 or TRBV6-3 to TRBJ1-1; D uncertain. The germline CDR1 and CDR2 sequences are MNHEY and SVGEGT. V dropped 6 bases and J dropped 2 bases, with 10 bases sitting between them. This CDR3 has 13 amino acids. The CDR3 sequence is CASSRKVNTEAFF. CDR3 in DNA: TGTGCCAGCAGCCGAAAAGTAAACACTGAAGCTTTCTTT.

This clonotype was counted at least ten times. The rearrangement uses TRBV27 and TRBJ1-2, with TRBD1 matching over 7 bases. Germline V gene sequence: CDR1 MNHEY, CDR2 SMNVEV (reference sequence). Trimming removed 2 bases from V and 4 bases from J; junction bases left unmatched: 10. The CDR3 consists of 16 residues. CDR3 in DNA: TGTGCCAGCAGTTTAAGTCAGGGGACAGATTCCTATGGCTACACCTTC. It is translated as CASSLSQGTDSYGYTF.

This clonotype has just a few counts. The chain combines TRBV5-1 with TRBJ2-6, with D unresolved. The CDR3 length is 16 residues. CDR1 is SGHRS and CDR2 is YFSETQ in the germline V gene. V was trimmed by 4 bases and J by 0 bases, leaving 11 bases between them. CDR3: CASSEFIGSGANVLTF. In DNA form, the CDR3 reads TGCGCCAGCAGCGAGTTTATTGGCTCTGGGGCCAACGTCCTGACTTTC. The full variable domain, completed using reference TRBV5-1 and TRBJ2-6, is KAGVTQTPRYLIKTRGQQVTLSCSPISGHRSVSWYQQTPGQGLQFLFEYFSETQRNKGNFPGRFSGRQFSNSRSEMNVSTLELGDSALYLCASSEFIGSGANVLTFGAGSRLTVL.

The sample holds many counts of this clonotype. The gene calls are TRBV3-1 and TRBJ1-1; D may be TRBD1 (5 bases). The CDR3 spans 18 residues. The germline gives CDR1 LGHDT, CDR2 YNNKEL (reference sequence). The germline V and J ends were trimmed by 1 base and 0 bases, with 18 bases remaining between them. The DNA of the CDR3 is TGTGCCAGCAGCCAAGGAAAAGCACGGGGCCCCATGAACACTGAAGCTTTCTTT. Protein: CASSQGKARGPMNTEAFF. The full variable domain, completed using reference TRBV3-1 and TRBJ1-1, is DTAVSQTPKYLVTQMGNDKSIKCEQNLGHDTMYWYKQDSKKFLKIMFSYNNKELIINETVPNRFSPKSPDKAHLNLHINSLELGDSAVYFCASSQGKARGPMNTEAFFGQGTRLTVV.

The CDR3 DNA sequence: TGTGCCAGCAGCCCCCGGACTAGCGGGGACCGCACAGATACGCAGTATTTT. It translates to CASSPRTSGDRTDTQYF. The chain recombines TRBV3-1 with TRBJ2-3, with 12 bases that match TRBD2. The CDR3 has 17 residues. Germline CDR1 is LGHDT and CDR2 is YNNKEL (reference sequence). Unmatched junction bases numbered 6, after V lost 4 bases and J lost 1 base.

This clonotype showed up many times. CDR3 DNA sequence: TGTGCCAGCAGTCGGGACAGGGCTTCCTATGGCTACACCTTC. It is translated as CASSRDRASYGYTF. The chain carries TRBV12-3 or TRBV12-4 and TRBJ1-2; 9 bases align to TRBD1. The CDR3 totals 14 residues. J lost 4 bases, V lost 5 bases, and 5 bases had no gene match.

This clonotype was seen a handful of times. The rearrangement links TRBV4-1 to TRBJ1-2; the D is unclear. This CDR3 region has 17 residues. Trimming took off 5 bases at V and 4 bases at J, with 23 bases between the two ends. In germline, CDR1 is MGHRA, CDR2 YSYEKL. The CDR3 sequence: CASSKGAGPTLGYGYTF. The CDR3, as DNA: TGCGCCAGCAGCAAAGGTGCAGGACCCACCCTAGGCTATGGCTACACCTTC.

This chain links TRBV24-1 with TRBJ2-1, with D possibly being TRBD2 (7 bases). Germline-derived CDR1 and CDR2 are KGHDR and SFDVKD. With 1 base removed from V and 2 bases from J, the gap between germline ends came to 14 bases. This CDR3 is 17 amino acids long. The CDR3, as DNA: TGTGCCACCAGTGATTTTGGGGGGGCGGGAACCTACAATGAGCAGTTCTTC. It encodes CATSDFGGAGTYNEQFF.

In its sample, this clonotype was seen once. V and J are TRBV6-1 and TRBJ2-1, with D perhaps TRBD2 (6 bases). Trimming shortened V by 8 bases and J by 0 bases, and 14 bases separated the two germline ends. Per the germline V gene, CDR1 is MNHNS and CDR2 is SASEGT. The CDR3 runs to 15 residues. The CDR3 reads CASYSAGNSYNEQFF. CDR3 DNA sequence: TGTGCCAGCTATTCAGCGGGCAACTCCTACAATGAGCAGTTCTTC.